This T cell receptor beta chain was found in a study of a mutant IDH1 vaccine in newly diagnosed glioma. The CDR3 is 16 residues long. V was clipped by 0 bases and J by 3 bases; unmatched bases: 7. Germline V gene lookup returns CDR1 SGHDT and CDR2 YYEEEE. Notes on the study in general: Any relationship between pseudoprogression and changes in top peripheral T cell clonotypes seemed absent.

Described time point: week 5, during vaccination. Doses of 300 ug of mutant IDH1 20-mer peptide were given with topical imiquimod. Each of the donors came in with new WHO grade 3 or 4 astrocytomas that were IDH1-mutant and ATRX-lost. With regard to this clone: Antigen: not known.

Using immunoSEQ multiplex PCR, the repertoire was profiled, and TCRdb retains in-frame clones only, with some absent. The repertoire holds about 60,000 clones, with under 90% as singletons. This specimen consisted of PBMCs, obtained from a glioma patient whose treatment included an IDH1 peptide vaccine. This TCR came from a woman aged 45-65 years with glioma. The J gene is TRBJ2-3, the V gene TRBV5-6; 7 bases agree with TRBD1. The CDR3 sequence is CASSLGVRGWTDTQYF. CDR3 DNA sequence: TGTGCCAGCAGCTTGGGGGTCAGGGGGTGGACAGATACGCAGTATTTT.